Below are 20 T cell receptor beta chains sequenced from a single sample in a study of blood T cell repertoires in COVID-19. The data were produced by immunoSEQ multiplex PCR, yet TCRdb's version contains in-frame clones alone and is incomplete. The sample includes fewer than 250,000 clones, about 85% seen only once; the top ten take around 1.1%. The specimen was peripheral blood. The receptors come from a man aged 30 to 45 with acute or convalescent COVID-19.

The chain combines TRBV11-2 with TRBJ1-1; D call uncertain. Germline values: CDR1 SGHAT, CDR2 FQNNGV. V dropped 4 bases and J dropped 6 bases, with 12 bases sitting between them. The CDR3 consists of 13 residues. Here the CDR3 reads CASSSLPKAEAFF. The DNA for the CDR3 is TGTGCCAGCAGCTCACTACCCAAGGCTGAAGCTTTCTTT.

The gene calls are TRBV9 and TRBJ1-3, with TRBD1 matching 7 bases. CDR3 size: 19 residues. The ends lost 2 bases at V and 0 bases at J; junction bases unmatched: 14. The germline CDR1 and CDR2 sequences are SGDLS and YYNGEE. The CDR3 DNA reads as TGTGCCAGCAGCGTTGGACCCCGACAGGGCAAACGCTCTGGAAACACCATATATTTT. It specifies CASSVGPRQGKRSGNTIYF.

The genes are TRBV29-1 and TRBJ2-7; D is unclear. V was pared by 2 bases and J by 4 bases, with 12 bases between. CDR1 and CDR2 from the germline V gene are SQVTM and ANQGSEA. The CDR3 consists of 13 residues. This CDR3 reads CSVEWQFVYEQYF. The CDR3 DNA reads TGCAGCGTTGAATGGCAGTTTGTATACGAGCAGTACTTC.

This chain joins TRBV5-1 and TRBJ2-3, with a tentative D call TRBD1 (6 bases). CDR1 and CDR2 from the germline V gene are SGHRS and YFSETQ. The CDR3 spans 13 residues. The V end lost 4 bases, the J end lost 4 bases, and 10 bases lay between the germline ends. CDR3: CASSLRGPDTQYF. The CDR3 coding sequence is TGCGCCAGCAGCCTCAGGGGCCCAGATACGCAGTATTTT. The full variable domain, with the rest looked up from reference TRBV5-1 and TRBJ2-3, is KAGVTQTPRYLIKTRGQQVTLSCSPISGHRSVSWYQQTPGQGLQFLFEYFSETQRNKGNFPGRFSGRQFSNSRSEMNVSTLELGDSALYLCASSLRGPDTQYFGPGTRLTVL.

The chain employs TRBV6-6 and TRBJ2-7; no reliable D call. The CDR3 totals 10 residues. Trimming pared 4 bases from V and 6 bases from J, leaving 4 bases between. CDR1 is MNHNY and CDR2 is SVGAGI in the germline V gene (reference sequence). The CDR3 spells CASSSGEQYF. The DNA of the CDR3 is TGTGCCAGCAGTTCAGGCGAGCAGTACTTC.

The chain has TRBV6-1 and TRBJ2-7; possible D gene TRBD1, 6 bases. CDR1 and CDR2 (germline): MNHNS, SASEGT. V lost 3 bases, J lost 0 bases, and 12 bases lay in between. This CDR3 has 15 amino acids. The CDR3 protein is CASSDRQDGSYEQYF. Written as DNA, the CDR3 is TGTGCCAGCAGTGACAGACAGGACGGCTCCTACGAGCAGTACTTC.

This chain joins TRBV27 and TRBJ1-6; 9 bases map to TRBD1. This CDR3 is 16 amino acids long. CDR1 and CDR2 from the germline V gene are MNHEY and SMNVEV (reference sequence). After removal of 5 bases from V and 9 bases from J, the junction contained 11 bases not matched to a gene. CDR3: CASSRTRTGAISPLHF. Here the CDR3 DNA reads TGTGCCAGCAGTCGCACCCGGACAGGGGCTATTTCACCCCTCCACTTT.

The chain couples TRBV4-1 to TRBJ2-5; no reliable D call. This CDR3 is built from 12 residues. Trimming left V 10 bases short and J 1 base short, with 10 bases between. Germline CDR1 MGHRA, CDR2 YSYEKL. DNA of the CDR3: TGCGCCACCGGTGTCCCCCAAGAGACCCAGTACTTC. This gives the protein CATGVPQETQYF.

The V and J genes are TRBV10-3 and TRBJ2-1, with 9 bases fitting TRBD1. J was trimmed by 8 bases and V by 6 bases; bases with no gene match: 5. CDR3 length: 13 amino acids. In germline, CDR1 is ENHRY, CDR2 SYGVKD. The DNA for the CDR3 is TGTGCCATCAGGGGACAGGGTGTAGATGAGCAGTTCTTC. Its protein is CAIRGQGVDEQFF.

This clone was seen once. The V gene is TRBV18, the J gene TRBJ1-4, with D maybe TRBD1 (6 bases). CDR3 length: 13 amino acids. The germline V gene has CDR1 KGHSH and CDR2 LQKENI. V shed 8 bases and J shed 5 bases, with 12 bases lying between them. The DNA of the CDR3 is TGTGCCAGCGCAGGGGCCCTCAATGAAAAACTGTTTTTT. Amino acids: CASAGALNEKLFF. Drawing the rest from reference TRBV18 and TRBJ1-4, the complete variable domain is NAGVMQNPRHLVRRRGQEARLRCSPMKGHSHVYWYRQLPEEGLKFMVYLQKENIIDESGMPKERFSAEFPKEGPSILRIQQVVRGDSAAYFCASAGALNEKLFFGSGTQLSVL.

This chain links TRBV28 with TRBJ2-1; 9 bases map to TRBD2. The CDR3 has 16 amino acids. CDR1 and CDR2 (germline): MDHEN, SYDVKM. The J segment lost 0 bases and the V segment lost 6 bases, leaving 6 bases of the junction unmatched. CDR3 nucleotides: TGTGCCAGCAGGAAGCGGGGGGACCCCTCCTACAATGAGCAGTTCTTC. Its translation: CASRKRGDPSYNEQFF.

The rearrangement joins TRBV3-1 (or the pseudogene TRBV3-2) to TRBJ1-5; a weak D match, TRBD1 (6 bases). The CDR3 spans 15 residues. V dropped 6 bases and J dropped 4 bases, with 16 bases sitting between them. Germline assignment: CDR1 LGHDT and CDR2 YNNKEL (reference sequence). CDR3 residues: CASSLGQRGNQPQHF. The CDR3 region has the DNA TGTGCCAGCAGTCTTGGACAGCGTGGGAATCAGCCCCAGCATTTT.

This clone has only one observation. This rearrangement joins TRBV28 to TRBJ1-4; possible D gene TRBD1, 5 bases. The germline V gene encodes CDR1 MDHEN and CDR2 SYDVKM. V was pared by 10 bases and J by 7 bases, with 10 bases between. The CDR3 loop spans 11 amino acids. CDR3 in amino acids: CATYGGEKLFF. As DNA, the CDR3 is TGTGCCACATACGGGGGTGAAAAACTGTTTTTT.

The rearrangement uses TRBV28 and TRBJ1-2; 11 bases align to TRBD1. This CDR3 has 15 residues. CDR1 and CDR2 (germline): MDHEN, SYDVKM. With V trimmed by 4 bases and J by 6 bases, 7 bases remained unmatched. The CDR3 protein is CASSSPGQGGHGYTF. Written as DNA, the CDR3 is TGTGCCAGCAGTTCCCCGGGACAGGGGGGCCATGGCTACACCTTC.

This clone appeared once. The rearrangement links TRBV7-8 to TRBJ2-5; TRBD2 agrees at 7 bases. Germline CDR1 SGHVS, CDR2 FQNEAQ. The trim removed 5 bases at V and 1 base at J, leaving 4 bases unmatched. The CDR3 is 14 residues long. This CDR3 reads CASSTRLAQETQYF. CDR3 DNA sequence: TGTGCCAGCAGCACCAGACTAGCCCAAGAGACCCAGTACTTC.

The chain recombines TRBV3-1 (or the pseudogene TRBV3-2) with TRBJ2-7; D remains unclear. The V and J ends lost 3 bases and 3 bases respectively, with 3 bases between them. CDR1 is LGHDT, CDR2 YNNKEL, per germline (reference sequence). The CDR3 has 11 residues. CDR3 in amino acids: CASSHFYEQYF. Written as DNA, the CDR3 is TGTGCCAGCAGCCACTTCTACGAGCAGTACTTC.

This clone was seen a handful of times. In DNA, the CDR3 is TGTGCCAGCATCCCTTTAAGACAGGGGCTCAATCAGCCCCAGCATTTT. Protein: CASIPLRQGLNQPQHF. V gene TRBV5-8 combines with J gene TRBJ1-5; 8 bases map to TRBD1. Trimming at V came to 6 bases and at J to 3 bases, leaving 11 bases not matched to a gene. The CDR3 is made up of 16 amino acids. Germline V lookup: CDR1 SGHTS, CDR2 YDEGEE.

The chain employs TRBV28 and TRBJ2-7; possibly TRBD1 for D (6 bases). CDR1 and CDR2 from the germline V gene are MDHEN and SYDVKM. The CDR3 runs to 13 residues. The ends were cut back, 10 bases at V and 6 bases at J, with 19 bases in the middle. DNA for the CDR3: TGTGCCACCGCTTTGGGGGCGAATCGCGAGCAGTACTTC. This gives the protein CATALGANREQYF.

The V and J genes are TRBV6-5 and TRBJ1-5; D remains ambiguous. V lost 6 bases and J 7 bases, leaving 19 bases between the germline ends. The germline V gene has CDR1 MNHEY and CDR2 SVGAGI. CDR3 length: 15 amino acids. The CDR3 protein is CASSRYRSLGQPQHF. The CDR3 bases are TGTGCCAGCAGCCGATACCGGAGCCTTGGGCAGCCCCAGCATTTT.

The rearrangement links TRBV3-1 (or the pseudogene TRBV3-2) to TRBJ2-7; a weak D match, TRBD1 (6 bases). Deletions cut 6 bases from V and 1 base from J, with 16 bases between. CDR3 length: 15 residues. Looked up from germline, CDR1 is LGHDT and CDR2 is YNNKEL (reference sequence). For the CDR3, the DNA is TGTGCCAGCAGGATAATTTTAACAGGGTCCTACGAGCAGTACTTC. Encoded protein: CASRIILTGSYEQYF.